This note documents a single T cell receptor (beta chain) sequence. Antigen unknown. This record comes from a study of early stage breast cancer tumors. Study context: About 80% of the 16 invasive tumors were ER+, PR+ and HER2-. Average read coverage per sample was about 10-fold. Points from the study as a whole: Tumors had about 2.6-fold higher T cell density than normal breast. Functional markers like CD4, CD8 and FOXP3 were missed in bulk sequencing.

TCRdb keeps only in-frame clones here, not all; method: immunoSEQ multiplex PCR. Here the sample spans around 53,000 clones, about 89% being singletons. The CDR3 is made up of 14 amino acids. Losses at the gene ends were 5 bases for V and 8 bases for J; bases not matched to a gene: 6. CDR1 and CDR2 from the germline V gene are SGHTA and FQGNSA. V is TRBV7-2 and J is TRBJ2-1; TRBD2 agrees at 10 bases. Sequenced sample: blood. The TCR sequence derives from a person aged 65 to 79 with breast cancer. CDR3 sequence: CASSPDSGGDEQFF. CDR3 DNA: TGTGCCAGCAGCCCCGACAGCGGGGGGGATGAGCAGTTCTTC. The whole variable domain, filled in from reference TRBV7-2 and TRBJ2-1, reads GAGVSQSPSNKVTEKGKDVELRCDPISGHTALYWYRQSLGQGLEFLIYFQGNSAPDKSGLPSDRFSAERTGGSVSTLTIQRTQQEDSAVYLCASSPDSGGDEQFFGPGTRLTVL.